This TCR beta chain was sequenced in a study of OX40 agonist ivuxolimab in advanced cancers. Study-level information: Dose-escalation cases comprised hepatocellular carcinoma, melanoma, renal cell or head and neck cancer.

The assay was immunoSEQ multiplex PCR, and TCRdb's table has in-frame clones only and misses some. Of tens of thousands of clones listed, around four fifths are singletons. The V and J ends lost 8 bases and 2 bases respectively, with 19 bases between them. CDR1 is SGHTA and CDR2 is FQGTGA in the germline V gene. The CDR3 runs 16 residues. The chain links TRBV7-3 to TRBJ2-1; a possible D gene is TRBD1 (6 bases). The receptor's source is an adult with an advanced solid tumor such as melanoma, head and neck, liver or kidney cancer. The sample consisted of CD4+ or CD8+ T cells sorted from blood, taken in a trial of the OX40 agonist ivuxolimab. The CDR3 DNA reads as TGTGCCAGCGCAAAGGGGGTTCAGGCAACCTACAATGAGCAGTTCTTC. Its protein is CASAKGVQATYNEQFF.